Following are 18 T cell receptor beta chains from one sample sequenced in a study of tissue T cells after allogeneic stem cell transplantation. The method was immunoSEQ multiplex PCR; TCRdb's version includes in-frame clones alone and lacks a portion of them. This repertoire shows 15,000 to 20,000 clones, 55% to 75% found once; its top ten account for roughly 0.96%. Sequencing was done on a sample of spleen. The receptors were sampled from a female BALB/c mouse in good health. The MHC haplotype of this mouse line is H2-d.

A remark on this clone: Gene names refer to mouse genes. The read gets to within 1 residue of the CDR3 end, and the germline J gene fills in the rest. This rearrangement joins TRBV13-3 to TRBJ2-4, with 8 positions matching TRBD1. There are 13 residues in the CDR3. V lost 4 bases to trimming and J lost 5 bases; unmatched junction nucleotides: 3. Germline V CDR1 and CDR2: NNHDY, SYVADS. The covered CDR3 bases are TGTGCCAGCAGTCCCGGGACAGGAAACACCTTGTAC. It translates to CASSPGTGNTLY. The entire CDR3 protein reads CASSPGTGNTLYF.

In the case of this clone: Germline and genes here are mouse. The sequence runs out 1 residue before the end of the CDR3; the remainder is reconstructed from the germline J gene. The chain recombines TRBV13-1 with TRBJ2-1, with 7 bases fitting TRBD2. This CDR3 is 15 amino acids long. The V segment lost 0 bases and the J segment 3 bases; nucleotides outside the gene matches: 3. Germline V gives CDR1 NSHNY, CDR2 SYGAGN. Here the CDR3 reads CASSDGGGSYAEQFF. The CDR3 DNA, read in part, is TGTGCCAGCAGTGATGGGGGGGGGTCCTATGCTGAGCAGTTC.

The table lists this clone with a count of one. The listed genes are named as in mouse. The CDR3 goes on 1 residue after the read ends, and that part is filled in from the germline J gene. The gene calls are TRBV1 and TRBJ2-4; 7 positions match TRBD1. Per the germline V gene, CDR1 is NSQYPW and CDR2 is LRSPGD (reference sequence). J gave up 4 bases and V 3 bases, and 1 base lay outside the gene matches. This CDR3 contains 13 residues. The CDR3 DNA, read in part, is TGCACCTGCAGTGCGGGACAGAAAAACACCTTGTAC. The encoded protein is CTCSAGQKNTLY. The full CDR3 protein is CTCSAGQKNTLYF.

With respect to this clone: Germline and genes here are mouse. The read stops 1 residue short of the end of the CDR3; the missing end is completed from the germline J gene. The chain links TRBV5 to TRBJ2-7; D is tentatively TRBD1 or TRBD2 (6 bases each). CDR3 length equals 13 residues. V was cut by 0 bases and J by 7 bases, with 10 bases left in between. Germline V gene lookup returns CDR1 LGHNA and CDR2 YNLKQL (reference sequence). CDR3 DNA (partial): TGTGCCAGCAGCCAAGAGCGAGGGGGGGAACAGTAC. It codes for CASSQERGGEQY. The full CDR3 sequence reads CASSQERGGEQYF.

The sample holds one count of this clone. The gene names here belong to mouse. The read comes to an end 1 residue before the CDR3 does, leaving the germline J gene to fill in the end. The chain carries TRBV19 and TRBJ2-2; D unclear. Between the trimmed V and J ends, which lost 4 bases and 3 bases, there was a span of 7 bases. The CDR3 totals 13 residues. Germline values: CDR1 FNHDT, CDR2 SITEND (reference sequence). The CDR3 spells CASSHRDTGQLYF. The sequenced CDR3 bases are TGTGCCAGCAGTCACCGGGACACCGGGCAGCTCTAC.

With respect to this clone: Genes and germline come from the mouse. The read comes to an end 1 residue before the CDR3 does, leaving the germline J gene to fill in the end. The chain recombines TRBV1 with TRBJ2-5; TRBD2 is a possible D gene (6 bases). Germline V CDR1 and CDR2: NSQYPW, LRSPGD (reference sequence). CDR3 length equals 15 residues. Trimming stripped 2 bases from V and 0 bases from J, with 9 bases between. CDR3 bases read: TGCACCTGCAGTGCACTGGGGCTTAACCAAGACACCCAGTAC. Protein: CTCSALGLNQDTQY. The entire CDR3 sequence reads CTCSALGLNQDTQYF.

Note on this clone: Gene names and germline match the mouse. The read comes to an end 1 residue before the CDR3 does, leaving the germline J gene to fill in the end. J is TRBJ2-3 and V is TRBV19; TRBD2 matches at 12 bases. CDR3 length: 16 residues. CDR1 FNHDT and CDR2 SITEND come from the germline V gene (reference sequence). The trim removed 4 bases at V and 2 bases at J, leaving 5 bases unmatched. The CDR3 here is CASSADWGGDAETLYF. CDR3 DNA (partial): TGTGCCAGCAGTGCCGACTGGGGGGGCGATGCAGAAACGCTGTAT.

This clone appeared a few times. The gene names given are mouse names. From the germline J gene comes the end of the CDR3, since the read stops 1 residue before it. J is TRBJ2-7 and V is TRBV29; 7 bases agree with TRBD1. The CDR3 spans 12 residues. From germline, CDR1 is MSHET and CDR2 SYDVDS. Trimming cost V 4 bases and J 4 bases; bases outside gene matches: 1. The CDR3 bases that were read are TGTGCTAGCAGTTCGGGACAGTATGAACAGTAC. Translation: CASSSGQYEQY. The whole CDR3 is CASSSGQYEQYF.

Concerning this clone: Genes and germline are mouse. With the read ending 1 residue before the CDR3 end, the germline J gene is used to fill in that end. The chain couples TRBV4 to TRBJ2-7; 9 positions match TRBD2. V was clipped by 5 bases and J by 7 bases; unmatched bases: 3. CDR3 length: 12 amino acids. From germline, CDR1 is LGHDT and CDR2 YNNKQL (reference sequence). The CDR3 reads CASSAGTGEQYF. The sequenced part of the CDR3 DNA is TGTGCCAGCAGCGCCGGGACTGGGGAACAGTAC.

Turning to this clone: The gene symbols are mouse symbols. The read terminates 1 residue before the CDR3 end, so the remaining end is supplied by the germline J gene. The V gene is TRBV29, the J gene TRBJ2-1, with D possibly being TRBD1 (6 bases). The CDR3 totals 15 residues. Trimming took 4 bases from V and 1 from J, leaving 11 bases between them. Germline lookup yields CDR1 MSHET and CDR2 SYDVDS. The part of the CDR3 DNA that was read is TGTGCTAGCAGTTCCACAGGGAGAAACTATGCTGAGCAGTTC. This sequence encodes CASSSTGRNYAEQF. The CDR3 as a whole reads CASSSTGRNYAEQFF.

Worth noting for this clone: Gene and germline names: mouse. The read ends 1 residue early relative to the CDR3; the germline J gene fills the gap. V is TRBV1 and J is TRBJ2-4, with D uncertain. V gave up 1 base and J gave up 1 base, with 0 bases separating them. Per the germline V gene, CDR1 is NSQYPW and CDR2 is LRSPGD (reference sequence). There are 12 residues in the CDR3. Incomplete CDR3 DNA: TGCACCTGCAGTGCAGGTCAAAACACCTTGTAC. It specifies CTCSAGQNTLY. The entire CDR3 is CTCSAGQNTLYF. Using reference TRBV1 and TRBJ2-4 for the parts outside the CDR3, the full variable domain is VTLLEQNPRWRLVPRGQAVNLRCILKNSQYPWMSWYQQDLQKQLQWLFTLRSPGDKEVKSLPGADYLATRVTDTELRLQVANMSQGRTLYCTCSAGQNTLYFGAGTRLSVL.

With regard to this clone: Gene names are mouse gene names. The sequenced fragment ends 1 residue before the CDR3 boundary, so the rest is inferred from the germline J gene. The chain recombines TRBV4 with TRBJ2-7, with D unclear. CDR1 is LGHDT, CDR2 YNNKQL, per germline (reference sequence). The CDR3 has 12 amino acids. V gave up 5 bases and J gave up 3 bases, with 8 bases separating them. The CDR3 bases that were read are TGTGCCAGCAGCCCCGGGAACTATGAACAGTAC. Protein sequence: CASSPGNYEQY. The complete CDR3 reads CASSPGNYEQYF.

Of note for this clone: The gene names given are mouse names. The read is 1 residue too short to cover the CDR3 end, so that end is filled in from the germline J gene. The V call is TRBV1, the J call TRBJ2-3, with D unresolved. The ends were cut back, 4 bases at V and 0 bases at J, with 5 bases in the middle. The V gene's germline CDR1 is NSQYPW and CDR2 LRSPGD (reference sequence). The CDR3 length is 13 residues. The DNA read from the CDR3 is TGCACCTGCAGTGTGGACAGTGCAGAAACGCTGTAT. Its protein is CTCSVDSAETLY. The CDR3 in its entirety is CTCSVDSAETLYF.

Turning to this clone: The gene names here belong to mouse. The read gets to within 1 residue of the CDR3 end, and the germline J gene fills in the rest. The chain is built from TRBV26 and TRBJ2-1, with D perhaps given as TRBD1 or TRBD2 (5 bases each). The CDR3 runs 14 residues. Trimming took off 5 bases at V and 1 base at J, with 9 bases between the two ends. The germline V gene encodes CDR1 KGHPV and CDR2 FQNQEV (reference sequence). The CDR3: CASSSRDNYAEQFF. Partial CDR3 DNA: TGTGCCAGCAGTTCCCGGGACAACTATGCTGAGCAGTTC.

This clone has just a few counts. The listed genes are named as in mouse. The CDR3 extends 1 residue past the end of the read, so its final part is completed from the germline J gene. The chain has TRBV13-2 and TRBJ1-3; unclear D gene. There are 13 residues in the CDR3. Germline lookup yields CDR1 NNHNN and CDR2 SYGAGS (reference sequence). Trimming cost V 3 bases and J 0 bases, with 4 bases left between them. The sequenced part of the CDR3 DNA is TGTGCCAGCGGTGGGAATTCTGGAAATACGCTCTAT. This gives the protein CASGGNSGNTLY. The full CDR3 sequence reads CASGGNSGNTLYF.

Worth noting for this clone: Gene names are mouse gene names. The read finishes 1 residue shy of the CDR3 end, and the germline J gene is used to complete it. The gene calls are TRBV14 and TRBJ1-1; D remains unclear. The CDR3 covers 14 residues. With 1 base removed from V and 1 base from J, the gap between germline ends came to 8 bases. Germline V gene data show CDR1 as SGHDT and CDR2 as FRDEAV. The DNA read from the CDR3 is TGTGCCAGCAGTTTCGGGGAGGGGAACACAGAAGTCTTC. Its translation: CASSFGEGNTEVF. The entire CDR3 protein is CASSFGEGNTEVFF.

Concerning this clone itself: Gene and germline names: mouse. The read comes to an end 1 residue before the CDR3 does, leaving the germline J gene to fill in the end. J is TRBJ2-1 and V is TRBV13-2, with TRBD2 matching 8 bases. Germline CDR1 reads NNHNN; CDR2 reads SYGAGS (reference sequence). V lost 1 base, J lost 9 bases, and 6 bases stayed unmatched. The CDR3 has 14 amino acids. The covered CDR3 bases are TGTGCCAGCGGTGATAGGCTGGGGGGAGATGAGCAGTTC. Translated, it gives CASGDRLGGDEQF. The full CDR3 reads CASGDRLGGDEQFF.

Concerning this clone itself: Germline and genes here are mouse. The CDR3 end is not reached by the read, which stops 1 residue before it; the germline J gene fills it in. The chain has TRBV20 and TRBJ2-7, with D perhaps matching TRBD1 or TRBD2 (5 bases each). The CDR3 has 12 amino acids. The V gene lost 0 bases and the J gene lost 4 bases, with 7 bases spanning the gap. Germline V lookup: CDR1 GFQATS, CDR2 STVNSAI. Incomplete CDR3 DNA: TGTGGTGCTAGGGACCGGGGGTATGAACAGTAC. It codes for CGARDRGYEQY. The complete CDR3 protein is CGARDRGYEQYF.